Reported below is one TCR beta chain. Its antigen has not been determined. No base qualities exist here, and no much larger clone lies one base off it. Including the terminal cysteine and phenylalanine, the CDR3 comprises 15 residues. Left in the record is the CDR3 DNA by itself, 45 bases read in frame from the first base. From the germline V gene, CDR1 is SGHAT and CDR2 is FQNNGV. V and J are truncated by 0 bases and 1 base respectively, leaving an intervening sequence of 9 bases. The sample's treatment or condition label, decoded: 15 to 20 received Ad26.COV2.S at low or high dose, single or two shots; several received placebo; per-sample allocation not given. Repertoires of vaccine and placebo recipients were sequenced from samples taken on day 63 after the first injection. Cohort 1b enrolled about 25 adults aged 18-55 years at a single site in Boston, USA, between 29 July and 7 August 2020. Ad26.COV2.S was a replication-incompetent adenovirus type 26 vector that expressed a prefusion-stabilized SARS-CoV-2 spike protein derived from the original Wuhan strain.

The immunoSEQ Assay was used to sequence TCRbeta CDR3 regions. After extraction, genomic DNA underwent amplification by bias-controlled multiplex PCR, followed by high-throughput sequencing. In the original analysis: Collapsing and filtering of sequences were performed to quantify the absolute abundance of each unique TCRbeta CDR3 region. T cell fraction was estimated by normalizing TCRbeta template counts to usable DNA, which was measured by amplifying reference genes present in all nucleated cells. Repertoire TCRs were annotated as SARS-CoV-2-specific when V gene, CDR3 amino acid sequence and J gene were exactly matched to a known reactive TCR set. MIRA supplied the reference SARS-CoV-2 TCR set, which was filtered for enrichment in COVID-19-positive ImmuneCODE repertoires so that public or cross-reactive TCRs were removed. Based on the MIRA antigens, annotated TCRs were further analysed at the level of specific ORF or position within ORF. Depth was the summed frequency of annotated unique rearrangements, while breadth was defined as annotated unique rearrangements over total unique productive rearrangements. TCR breadth was compared between groups using two-sided Wilcoxon rank-sum tests. In TCRdb, the immuneACCESS table is reduced to in-frame sequences with V and J assigned. These tables do not hold every clone; where another copy was compared, an unresolved V gene accounts for under half, and the others remain unexplained. V, J and clone size are those of that table, while D and trimming were read from the DNA. Across this sample there are about 350,000 clones, with around 88% seen only once. The ten most abundant clones make up approximately 5% of the sample.

This specimen comes from a study of Ad26.COV2.S vaccination and SARS-CoV-2 variants (dated by TCRdb to the early 2020s). At the level of the whole study: Donors in the vaccine arm were drawn from COV1001, a phase I-IIa trial of Ad26.COV2.S in healthy adults that was multicentre, randomized, double-blind and placebo-controlled. Ad26.COV2.S was given intramuscularly at 5x10^10 or 1x10^11 viral particles, as a single shot or as two shots 56 days apart. TCRbeta repertoire sequencing was used to assess the specificity and breadth of SARS-CoV-2-reactive T cell receptors after Ad26.COV2.S vaccination. The TCR-sequenced set comprised about 30 samples: around 20 Ad26.COV2.S vaccine recipients, 5 placebo recipients and 8 SARS-CoV-2 convalescent individuals. Trial participants were randomized into five groups of five, in which low-dose or high-dose Ad26.COV2.S was given once or twice, or placebo was given on both occasions. Throughout the experiments and outcome assessment, investigators stayed blinded to trial group allocation.

Results and caveats for the whole study, not just this receptor: The authors noted that total T cell responses may have been underestimated by the TCR breadth and depth analyses. Spike-specific TCR breadth was higher in Ad26.COV2.S recipients than in placebo recipients (P = 0.0014). After vaccination, substantial breadth of spike-specific CD8+ and CD4+ T cell responses was reported. Non-spike TCR breadth was comparable between vaccine and placebo recipients, consistent with the vaccine containing only spike. The study lacked the statistical power to compare responses across vaccine doses or regimens.

Recombination connected TRBV11-2 to TRBJ2-5; the D gene is perhaps TRBD2, on 6 matching bases. Sequencing used peripheral blood, obtained in a trial of Ad26.COV2.S vaccine versus placebo. The TCR originated in a person aged 18 to 59 who received the Ad26.COV2.S COVID-19 vaccine or a placebo. The CDR3 region has the sequence CASSLELAGQETQYF. In nucleotides, the sequence is TGTGCCAGCAGCTTAGAACTAGCAGGCCAAGAGACCCAGTACTTC.